This T cell receptor beta chain was identified in a study of blood T cell repertoires in COVID-19. Recruited during active infection, patients (from Seattle) were subsequently followed longitudinally. Only in-frame clones appear in the TCRdb table, and some are missing; sequencing was by immunoSEQ multiplex PCR. The sample shows just over 150,000 clones, 82% of them seen only once. This TCR was recovered from a woman aged 35 to 49 with COVID-19, enrolled during active disease. Specimen: peripheral blood.

Here the CDR3 reads CASSFLGQGTYEQYF. The DNA of the CDR3 is TGTGCCAGCAGTTTTCTAGGACAGGGAACCTACGAGCAGTACTTC. V gene TRBV28 combines with J gene TRBJ2-7; 8 nucleotides agree with TRBD1. CDR3 length: 15 residues. Germline lookup yields CDR1 MDHEN and CDR2 SYDVKM. V lost 3 bases and J lost 2; bases outside the gene matches: 6.